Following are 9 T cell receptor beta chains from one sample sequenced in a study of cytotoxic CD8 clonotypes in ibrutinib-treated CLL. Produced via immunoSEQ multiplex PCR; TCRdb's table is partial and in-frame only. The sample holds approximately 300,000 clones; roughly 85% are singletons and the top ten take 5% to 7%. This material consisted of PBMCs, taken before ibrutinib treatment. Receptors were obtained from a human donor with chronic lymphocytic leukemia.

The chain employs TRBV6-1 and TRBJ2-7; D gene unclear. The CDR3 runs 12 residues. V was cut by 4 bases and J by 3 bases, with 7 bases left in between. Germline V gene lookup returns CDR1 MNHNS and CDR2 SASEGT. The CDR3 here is CASSASIYEQYF. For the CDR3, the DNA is TGTGCCAGCAGTGCGAGTATCTACGAGCAGTACTTC.

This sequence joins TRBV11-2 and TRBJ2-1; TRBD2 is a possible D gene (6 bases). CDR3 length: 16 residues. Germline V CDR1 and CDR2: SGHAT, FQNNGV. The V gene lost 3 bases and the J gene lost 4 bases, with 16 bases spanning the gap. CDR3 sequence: CASSFYGGGPYNEQFF. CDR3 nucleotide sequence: TGTGCCAGCAGCTTCTACGGGGGAGGACCGTACAATGAGCAGTTCTTC.

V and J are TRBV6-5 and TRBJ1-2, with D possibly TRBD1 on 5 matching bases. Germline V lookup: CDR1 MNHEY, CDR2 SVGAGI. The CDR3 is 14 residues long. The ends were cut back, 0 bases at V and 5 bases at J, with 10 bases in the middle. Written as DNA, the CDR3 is TGTGCCAGCAGTTACTCGGGGACGGCATATGGCTACACCTTC. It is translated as CASSYSGTAYGYTF.

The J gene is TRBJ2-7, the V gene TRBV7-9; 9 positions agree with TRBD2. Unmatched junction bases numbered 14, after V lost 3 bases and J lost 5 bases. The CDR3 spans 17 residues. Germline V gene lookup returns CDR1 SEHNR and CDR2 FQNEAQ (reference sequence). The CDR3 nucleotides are TGTGCCAGCAGCTTTCCTAGCGGGGCTACGTCTCAGAACGAGCAGTACTTC. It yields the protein CASSFPSGATSQNEQYF.

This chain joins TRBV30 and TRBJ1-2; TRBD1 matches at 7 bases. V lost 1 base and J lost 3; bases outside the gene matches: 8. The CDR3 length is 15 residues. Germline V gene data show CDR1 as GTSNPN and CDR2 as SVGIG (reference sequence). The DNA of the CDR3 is TGTGCCTGGAGTGATGACAGGGTTTTGGACTATGGCTACACCTTC. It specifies CAWSDDRVLDYGYTF.

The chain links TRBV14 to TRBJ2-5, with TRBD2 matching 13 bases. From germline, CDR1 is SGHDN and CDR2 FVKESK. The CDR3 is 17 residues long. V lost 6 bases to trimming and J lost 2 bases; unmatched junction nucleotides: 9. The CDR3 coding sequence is TGTGCCAGCAGTCCCGTCCGACTAGCGGGAGGACAAGAGACCCAGTACTTC. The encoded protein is CASSPVRLAGGQETQYF.

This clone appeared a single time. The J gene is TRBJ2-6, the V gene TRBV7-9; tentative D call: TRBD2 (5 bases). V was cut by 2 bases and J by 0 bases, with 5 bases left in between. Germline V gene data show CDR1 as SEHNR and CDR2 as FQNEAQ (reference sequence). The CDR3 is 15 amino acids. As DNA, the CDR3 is TGTGCCAGCAGCTTACGGGGCTCTGGGGCCAACGTCCTGACTTTC. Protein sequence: CASSLRGSGANVLTF. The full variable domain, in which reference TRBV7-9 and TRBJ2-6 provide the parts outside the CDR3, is DTGVSQNPRHKITKRGQNVTFRCDPISEHNRLYWYRQTLGQGPEFLTYFQNEAQLEKSRLLSDRFSAERPKGSFSTLEIQRTEQGDSAMYLCASSLRGSGANVLTFGAGSRLTVL.

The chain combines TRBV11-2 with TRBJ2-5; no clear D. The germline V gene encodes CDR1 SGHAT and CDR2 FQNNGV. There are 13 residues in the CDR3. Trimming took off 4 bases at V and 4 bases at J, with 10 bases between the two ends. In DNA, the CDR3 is TGTGCCAGCAGCTCCCCTTGGATAGAGACCCAGTACTTC. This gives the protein CASSSPWIETQYF.

The chain's CDR3 is CASSEISGANVLTF. CDR3 nucleotide sequence: TGTGCCAGCAGTGAGATCTCTGGGGCCAACGTCCTGACTTTC. This chain uses TRBV2 with TRBJ2-6, with D unresolved. Germline assignment: CDR1 SNHLY and CDR2 FYNNEI. The CDR3 has 14 residues. V dropped 3 bases and J dropped 0 bases, with 3 bases sitting between them.